The rows below give T cell receptor beta chains drawn from one sample of a study of control samples from healthy donors and cancer patients. Only in-frame clones appear in the TCRdb table, and some are missing; sequencing was by immunoSEQ multiplex PCR. This table has around 170,000 clones, 70% to 90% appearing once. The material sequenced was blood. Receptor source: a woman in her twenties or thirties in good health. Both conserved end residues are part of each CDR3. The order of the fields is J gene, clone size, V gene, D gene, CDR3 protein, CDR3 DNA. A D gene is named only where the DNA matches it firmly. The size of a clone is reported for some rows only, either as once, few or many, or as a class for expanded clones.

TRBJ2-1	.	TRBV3-1/TRBV3-2	TRBD2	CASSHFSGSRNEQFF	TGTGCCAGCAGCCATTTTAGCGGGAGCAGGAATGAGCAGTTCTTC
TRBJ1-5	.	TRBV29-1	.	CSVEGGGGPNQPQHF	TGCAGCGTTGAGGGAGGGGGGGGACCCAATCAGCCCCAGCATTTT
TRBJ1-2	.	TRBV6-5	TRBD1	CACRDRVPNYGYTF	TGTGCCTGCCGGGACAGGGTACCTAACTATGGCTACACCTTC
TRBJ2-5	.	TRBV6-5	TRBD2	CATQGAGAQETQYF	TGTGCCACCCAAGGGGCGGGAGCCCAAGAGACCCAGTACTTC
TRBJ2-7	.	TRBV11-2	TRBD2	CASSPRDYSYEQYF	TGTGCCAGCAGCCCCCGGGACTACTCCTACGAGCAGTACTTC
TRBJ2-1	.	TRBV18	.	CASSLSGLHSGMSYNEQFF	TGTGCCAGCTCCCTTTCCGGACTCCACTCAGGAATGTCCTACAATGAGCAGTTCTTC
TRBJ1-1	.	TRBV5-1	.	CASSWGRGGNTEAFF	TGCGCCAGCAGCTGGGGTAGGGGAGGGAACACTGAAGCTTTCTTT
TRBJ2-5	.	TRBV7-7	TRBD2	CASSLGTSGGMTQETQYF	TGTGCTAGCAGCTTAGGGACTAGCGGGGGGATGACCCAAGAGACCCAGTACTTC
TRBJ1-1	.	TRBV11-3	TRBD1	CASSLLILGGVRTEAFF	TGTGCCAGCAGCTTATTGATCTTAGGGGGCGTGCGAACTGAAGCTTTCTTT
TRBJ1-2	.	TRBV5-4	TRBD1	CASSPGAGGFGYGYTF	TGTGCCAGCAGCCCGGGGGCAGGGGGGTTTGGCTATGGCTACACCTTC
TRBJ1-6	.	TRBV5-6	.	CASSLDKGRVGSPLHF	TGTGCCAGCAGCTTGGATAAGGGCAGGGTCGGTTCACCCCTCCACTTT
TRBJ2-3	.	TRBV7-9	.	CASSTNRDAATDTQYF	TGTGCCAGCAGCACTAACCGGGACGCCGCAACAGATACGCAGTATTTT
TRBJ2-3	.	TRBV9	.	CASSVGVTRFLSTDTQYF	TGTGCCAGCAGCGTAGGCGTGACTAGGTTCCTCTCGACAGATACGCAGTATTTT
TRBJ1-1	.	TRBV5-6	.	CASSLGQRGTEAFF	TGTGCCAGCAGCTTGGGACAGAGGGGCACTGAAGCTTTCTTT
TRBJ2-2	.	TRBV10-3	TRBD1	CATSRGRNTGELFF	TGTGCCACCTCGAGGGGGCGGAACACCGGGGAGCTGTTTTTT
TRBJ1-1	.	TRBV28	.	CASTEQALGEAFF	TGTGCCAGCACCGAACAGGCCCTCGGTGAAGCTTTCTTT
TRBJ2-5	.	TRBV14	.	CASSRRTGMGGETQYF	TGTGCCAGCAGCCGACGAACAGGGATGGGGGGCGAGACCCAGTACTTC
TRBJ1-3	.	TRBV10-3	.	CAISESIQGSGNTIYF	TGTGCCATCAGTGAGTCGATACAGGGAAGTGGAAACACCATATATTTT
TRBJ2-3	.	TRBV6-5	TRBD2	CASSSGTSHPTDTQYF	TGTGCCAGCAGTTCCGGGACTAGCCATCCCACAGATACGCAGTATTTT
TRBJ1-6	.	TRBV12-3/TRBV12-4	TRBD1	CATRQGGSPLHF	TGTGCCACCCGACAGGGGGGTTCACCCCTCCACTTT
TRBJ2-1	.	TRBV29-1	.	CSGASDISNEQFF	TGCAGCGGCGCTAGCGATATATCCAATGAGCAGTTCTTC
TRBJ1-3	.	TRBV5-1	.	CASSLGSHSGNTIYF	TGCGCCAGCAGCTTGGGTTCTCACTCTGGAAACACCATATATTTT
TRBJ2-3	few	TRBV6-5	.	CASSASKDTQYF	TGTGCCAGCTCAGCCAGTAAAGATACGCAGTATTTT
TRBJ1-1	.	TRBV5-1	TRBD1	CASSAGTGGNTEAFF	TGCGCCAGCAGCGCGGGGACAGGGGGGAACACTGAAGCTTTCTTT
TRBJ2-3	.	TRBV4-1	.	CASSRYSASTTDTQYF	TGCGCCAGCAGCCGATACTCTGCCAGTACCACAGATACGCAGTATTTT
TRBJ2-3	.	TRBV5-1	.	CASSFLGPNTDTQYF	TGCGCCAGCAGCTTTTTGGGACCGAACACAGATACGCAGTATTTT
TRBJ2-3	.	TRBV2	.	CASSVAAAVTDTQYF	TGTGCCAGCTCTGTTGCAGCGGCCGTCACAGATACGCAGTATTTT
TRBJ2-1	.	TRBV19	TRBD1	CASSTRPGQGSYNEQFF	TGTGCCAGTAGTACTCGACCGGGACAGGGCTCCTACAATGAGCAGTTCTTC
TRBJ1-5	.	TRBV28	.	CASSLKPQHF	TGTGCCAGCAGTTTGAAGCCCCAGCATTTT
TRBJ2-2	.	TRBV28	TRBD1	CASSLTGAFNTGELFF	TGTGCCAGCAGTCTCACAGGGGCCTTCAACACCGGGGAGCTGTTTTTT
TRBJ2-5	.	TRBV20-1	.	CSASQSRGGTQETQYF	TGCAGTGCTAGTCAGTCACGGGGCGGGACTCAAGAGACCCAGTACTTC
TRBJ2-5	few	TRBV5-6	.	CASTLRGTQYF	TGTGCCAGCACCTTGCGGGGGACCCAGTACTTC
TRBJ2-7	.	TRBV27	.	CASSFSWGRLGEQYF	TGTGCCAGCAGTTTCTCTTGGGGTCGGCTGGGAGAGCAGTACTTC
TRBJ2-7	.	TRBV2	.	CASSETYEQYF	TGTGCCAGCAGTGAGACCTACGAGCAGTACTTC
TRBJ1-1	.	TRBV7-9	.	CASSFEGFAGNTEAFF	TGTGCCAGCAGCTTCGAGGGTTTTGCAGGGAACACTGAAGCTTTCTTT
TRBJ2-7	.	TRBV27	TRBD2	CASSPLGLAAHEQYF	TGTGCCAGCAGCCCTCTGGGACTAGCGGCCCACGAGCAGTACTTC
TRBJ2-3	.	TRBV7-2	TRBD2	CASSFGGRAGDTQYF	TGTGCCAGCAGCTTTGGCGGGAGGGCCGGAGATACGCAGTATTTT
TRBJ1-5	.	TRBV5-1	.	CASSLSGSNQPQHF	TGCGCCAGCAGCTTATCGGGAAGCAATCAGCCCCAGCATTTT
TRBJ2-1	.	TRBV4-1	.	CASDLGRQSYNEQFF	TGCGCCAGCGATTTAGGGAGACAGAGCTACAATGAGCAGTTCTTC
TRBJ2-2	.	TRBV10-3	.	CAISERGGAGTGELFF	TGTGCCATCAGTGAGAGGGGCGGCGCTGGCACCGGGGAGCTGTTTTTT
TRBJ1-1	.	TRBV30	TRBD1	CAWSGTGRSNTEAFF	TGTGCCTGGAGTGGGACAGGGAGATCGAACACTGAAGCTTTCTTT
TRBJ1-5	.	TRBV28	TRBD1	CASSPTGVQPQHF	TGTGCCAGCAGCCCCACAGGGGTCCAGCCCCAGCATTTT
TRBJ2-7	.	TRBV27	.	CASSTSLEREQYF	TGTGCCAGCAGTACCTCACTAGAGAGGGAGCAGTACTTC
TRBJ1-1	few	TRBV7-2	TRBD1	CASSPTGGPGTEAFF	TGTGCCAGCAGCCCGACAGGGGGTCCGGGCACTGAAGCTTTCTTT
TRBJ1-1	.	TRBV12-3/TRBV12-4	.	CASSLVSVREAFF	TGTGCCAGCAGTTTAGTAAGCGTCCGAGAAGCTTTCTTT
TRBJ1-3	few	TRBV9	TRBD1	CASRSGSSGGRNTIYF	TGTGCCAGCAGGAGCGGATCGTCAGGGGGCCGAAACACCATATATTTT
TRBJ2-1	.	TRBV2	.	CASSVGGAGEQFF	TGTGCCAGCAGTGTGGGGGGTGCGGGTGAGCAGTTCTTC
TRBJ2-2	.	TRBV5-6	.	CASSSGNTGELFF	TGTGCCAGCAGTTCGGGCAACACCGGGGAGCTGTTTTTT
TRBJ2-1	.	TRBV4-2	.	CASSQTLTGYNEQFF	TGTGCCAGCAGCCAGACACTTACAGGGTACAATGAGCAGTTCTTC
TRBJ1-3	.	TRBV15	.	CATSRDGGGGFSGNTIYF	TGTGCCACCAGCAGAGATGGGGGGGGCGGATTTTCTGGAAACACCATATATTTT
TRBJ1-6	many	TRBV5-1	.	CASSLRGGSYNSPLHF	TGCGCCAGCAGCTTGCGGGGTGGTTCCTATAATTCACCCCTCCACTTT